These 13 T cell receptor beta chains were all obtained from the same sample, sequenced in a study of cytomegalovirus exposure and HLA in healthy donors. 60 Vbeta and 13 Jbeta primers were used in PCR. Profiling relied on immunoSEQ multiplex PCR, and the TCRdb table lists in-frame clones only, not all of them. The sample's table shows 90,000 to 150,000 clones. The material sequenced was PBMCs. The receptors originated from a man aged 18 to 29 in good health and CMV-seronegative.

The genes are TRBV10-1 and TRBJ2-1; a weak D match, TRBD1 (6 bases). Deletions cut 3 bases from V and 6 bases from J, with 18 bases between. The germline gives CDR1 WNHNN, CDR2 SYGVQD (reference sequence). CDR3 length equals 16 residues. In DNA, the CDR3 is TGCGCCAGCAGTGAAGCAGGGGTACGTCCCACCAATGAGCAGTTCTTC. Amino acids: CASSEAGVRPTNEQFF.

The V gene is TRBV4-2, the J gene TRBJ2-3, with 9 bases aligning to TRBD2. Germline V lookup: CDR1 LGHNA, CDR2 YNFKEQ. The V segment lost 1 base and the J segment 2 bases; nucleotides outside the gene matches: 7. The CDR3 contains 17 residues. In nucleotides, the CDR3 is TGTGCCAGCAGCCAAGGACGGACTAGCGATGTCACAGATACGCAGTATTTT. Amino acid sequence: CASSQGRTSDVTDTQYF.

The chain employs TRBV6-6 and TRBJ1-5, with D unclear. This CDR3 is built from 13 residues. Trimming took 5 bases from V and 0 from J, leaving 5 bases between them. CDR1 is MNHNY, CDR2 SVGAGI, per germline (reference sequence). The CDR3 here is CASSTYSNQPQHF. The CDR3 region has the DNA TGTGCCAGCAGTACTTATAGCAATCAGCCCCAGCATTTT.

V is TRBV19 and J is TRBJ1-1; possible D gene TRBD1, 5 bases. This CDR3 contains 18 residues. Between the trimmed V and J ends, which lost 4 bases and 0 bases, there was a span of 21 bases. Looked up from germline, CDR1 is LNHDA and CDR2 is SQIVND (reference sequence). The CDR3, as DNA: TGTGCCAGTAGTAATACCGGGACTCGTCTTTGGTTGAACACTGAAGCTTTCTTT. This codes for CASSNTGTRLWLNTEAFF.

The V and J genes are TRBV10-3 and TRBJ2-7, with 7 bases identical to TRBD2. CDR3 length: 15 residues. Germline trimming cut 4 bases from V and 6 bases from J; bases unmatched to any gene: 12. CDR1 and CDR2 (germline): ENHRY, SYGVKD. Written as DNA, the CDR3 is TGTGCCATCAGTGTAGGAGTTACCAAGCGGGGCGAGCAGTACTTC. It translates to CAISVGVTKRGEQYF.

The chain has TRBV18 and TRBJ2-5; D is perhaps TRBD1 (6 bases). CDR1 KGHSH and CDR2 LQKENI come from the germline V gene. This CDR3 is built from 12 residues. Trimming removed 5 bases from V and 5 bases from J, with 9 bases in between. As DNA, the CDR3 is TGTGCCAGCTCAGTCAGGGGTGAGACCCAGTACTTC. Its translation: CASSVRGETQYF. Full variable domain (rest looked up from reference TRBV18 and TRBJ2-5): NAGVMQNPRHLVRRRGQEARLRCSPMKGHSHVYWYRQLPEEGLKFMVYLQKENIIDESGMPKERFSAEFPKEGPSILRIQQVVRGDSAAYFCASSVRGETQYFGPGTRLLVL.

This rearrangement joins TRBV28 to TRBJ2-3; 12 bases line up with TRBD2. The V and J ends lost 5 bases and 4 bases, in that order; junction bases with no gene match: 13. The CDR3 spans 18 residues. CDR1 MDHEN and CDR2 SYDVKM come from the germline V gene. CDR3 nucleotides: TGTGCCAGCAGTCCATCCCAACCCCTAGCGGGAGGGGCAGATACGCAGTATTTT. Protein: CASSPSQPLAGGADTQYF.

The chain carries TRBV18 and TRBJ1-6; 10 bases align to TRBD1. This CDR3 contains 14 residues. Germline V gives CDR1 KGHSH, CDR2 LQKENI. V was clipped by 5 bases and J by 10 bases; unmatched bases: 5. The CDR3 sequence is CASSGTGERSPLHF. The CDR3 DNA follows: TGTGCCAGCTCAGGGACAGGGGAACGCTCACCCCTCCACTTT.

This chain joins TRBV4-1 and TRBJ2-5; TRBD2 matches 12 bases. This CDR3 contains 15 residues. J was trimmed by 2 bases and V by 4 bases; bases with no gene match: 2. The germline V gene has CDR1 MGHRA and CDR2 YSYEKL. DNA for the CDR3: TGCGCCAGCAGCCGGACTAGCGGGGCGCAAGAGACCCAGTACTTC. It encodes CASSRTSGAQETQYF.

The chain uses TRBV25-1 and TRBJ1-1; the D is unclear. Germline CDR1 is MGHDK and CDR2 is SYGVNS. The CDR3 runs 12 residues. V was pared by 0 bases and J by 3 bases, with 2 bases between. In DNA form, the CDR3 reads TGTGCCAGCAGTGAATACGACACTGAAGCTTTCTTT. As protein: CASSEYDTEAFF.

The J gene is TRBJ2-3, the V gene TRBV7-9; 12 nucleotides align to TRBD2. The CDR3 has 16 amino acids. Germline values: CDR1 SEHNR, CDR2 FQNEAQ (reference sequence). With 5 bases clipped from V and 0 bases from J, the junction kept 3 bases outside the gene matches. The CDR3 sequence is CASSRGTSGSTDTQYF. CDR3 sequence (DNA): TGTGCCAGCAGCCGCGGGACTAGCGGGAGCACAGATACGCAGTATTTT.

Comments on this clone: Mismatch with germline at one junction end may stem from a read error. The chain joins TRBV9 to TRBJ1-2; tentatively, D is TRBD1 (6 bases). Looked up from germline, CDR1 is SGDLS and CDR2 is YYNGEE. The CDR3 runs 14 residues. The CDR3 sequence is CASGVSRGAQGYTF. The CDR3 nucleotides are TGTGCCAGCGGCGTCTCCCGGGGGGCGCAGGGCTACACCTTC.

The chain joins TRBV7-2 to TRBJ2-3; 8 bases align to TRBD2. V trimming: 3 bases; J trimming: 2 bases; junction bases outside the gene matches: 4. CDR3 length equals 15 residues. Germline loops: CDR1 SGHTA, CDR2 FQGNSA. Here the CDR3 DNA reads TGTGCCAGCAGCTTTAGCGGGGCAGCCACAGATACGCAGTATTTT. Translation gives CASSFSGAATDTQYF.